This T cell receptor (beta chain) originates from a study of T cell responses to AZD1222 COVID-19 vaccine (dated by TCRdb to about 2021). With respect to the entire study: AZD1222 recipients whose second dose came at about 4 weeks and those whose second dose came at about 12 weeks were combined into one group, since spike-specific TCR depth and breadth did not differ between the two schedules. TCR sequencing covered fewer than 250 trial participants: roughly 200 given two doses of AZD1222 and 26 given two doses of MenACWY control vaccine. Trial participants were enrolled by age into 18-55, 56-69 and 70-plus year subgroups, with roughly 160, 29 and 62 TCR-sequenced participants respectively. Overall study outcomes, separate from this receptor: After two AZD1222 doses, spike-specific TCR breadth and depth were significantly higher than at day 0 and than in MenACWY recipients. The 56-69-year group was small, and its depth increase did not reach significance, likely because of low power. Participants were mostly white British and included more females than males, and it was suggested by the authors that clonal diversity may have been underestimated. Reportedly, close to half of the unique spike-specific TCRs recognized epitopes lying outside the regions that are mutated in the B.1.351 and B.1.1.7 variants. Because no samples from the day 14 peak response were available, repertoires could be characterized only after the peak T cell response. Conclusions about previously exposed vaccinees were limited because only a handful of AZD1222 recipients were SARS-CoV-2 seropositive at baseline. Vaccine-associated CD4 TCRs spanned the whole spike protein, with dominant responses in regions 160-218 and 743-854.

The sample holds one count of this clone. Its recognized antigen is unknown. Nothing much larger sits one base from this clone, and base qualities are not available. The CDR3 measures 16 amino acids from cysteine to phenylalanine. Of all the DNA, just the CDR3 is kept, 48 bases in frame from base 1. The CDR1 and CDR2 encoded by the germline V gene are MGHRA and YSYEKL. V trim: 3 bases; J trim: 3 bases; unmatched bases: 10. The intended sense of this specimen's time point label: baseline before first vaccination. Vaccinee samples were obtained from the UK trials COV001 and COV002, which included a single-blind randomized controlled phase 2/3 trial of AZD1222 (ChAdOx1 nCoV-19) in healthy adults. Trial participant PBMC samples were collected at day 0 and day 28 after the second dose for TCRbeta chain sequencing. The CDR3 regions of human TCRbeta chains were analyzed by immunosequencing. The original methods were these. Repertoire TCRs were checked for matches against a reference library of SARS-CoV-2-specific TCRs that had been generated using the MIRA antigen-specificity platform. Breadth was defined as the fraction of unique TCRs that were SARS-CoV-2-associated, and depth was defined as the fraction of total T cells that were SARS-CoV-2-associated. Using the MIRA data, each spike-specific TCR was assigned both to the spike region to which the TCR was reactive and to a CD4 or CD8 class. Log10-transformed breadth and depth values were compared by one-way ANOVA with Sidak's multiple comparisons tests. TCRdb took this table from immuneACCESS and kept in-frame rearrangements with V and J called. Such tables lack part of the clones; where checked against another copy, unresolved V genes explain under half of the gap, and the rest is unexplained. V, J and clone size reflect that table, while D and trimming were determined from the DNA. This sample gives about 120,000 clones in total; around 92% of them show up just once. The biggest ten clones account for 11% to 15% of the sample.

The rearrangement combines TRBV4-1 with TRBJ1-1; 7 central bases correspond to TRBD1. This receptor was taken from an adult in good health. Source: peripheral blood, taken on day 0 of AZD1222 vaccination. The CDR3 corresponds to CASSQPTGDTDTEAFF. The nucleotides read TGCGCCAGCAGCCAGCCTACAGGGGATACGGACACTGAAGCTTTCTTT.